This T cell receptor beta chain is from a study of a mutant IDH1 vaccine in newly diagnosed glioma. Study at large: Previous care, which was radiotherapy, temozolomide, or both, most often involved both. The study's findings and limits: Pseudoprogression seemed unlinked to shifts in top peripheral T cell clonotypes.

Specified time point: week 23, last vaccination. Each dose of the vaccine consisted of 300 ug of mutant IDH1 20-mer peptide, with topical imiquimod. Only in-frame clones appear in the TCRdb table, and some are missing; sequencing was by immunoSEQ multiplex PCR. This sample has 50,000 to 70,000 clones, with 84% found just once. Note on this clone: Its antigen is not identified.

This sequence was found in a man younger than 30 with glioma. Sequences were derived from PBMCs, sampled from a glioma patient whose treatment included an IDH1 peptide vaccine.

The CDR3 here is CASSEGLAYEQFF. The DNA for the CDR3 is TGTGCCAGCAGTGAGGGACTAGCCTATGAGCAGTTCTTC. The chain joins TRBV2 to TRBJ2-1, with 9 bases that match TRBD2. The CDR3 length is 13 residues. CDR1 SNHLY and CDR2 FYNNEI come from the germline V gene. Trimming at V came to 3 bases and at J to 8 bases, leaving 2 bases not matched to a gene.